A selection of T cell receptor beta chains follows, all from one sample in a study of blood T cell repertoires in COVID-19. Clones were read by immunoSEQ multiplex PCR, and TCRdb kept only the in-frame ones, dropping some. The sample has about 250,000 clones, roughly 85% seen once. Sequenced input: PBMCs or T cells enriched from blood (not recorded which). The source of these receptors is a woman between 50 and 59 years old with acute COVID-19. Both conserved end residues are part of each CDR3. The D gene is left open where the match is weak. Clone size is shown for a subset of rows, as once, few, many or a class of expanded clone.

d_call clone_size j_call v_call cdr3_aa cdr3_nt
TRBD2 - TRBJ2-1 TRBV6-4 CASSQLAGQHNEQFF TGTGCCAGCAGTCAACTAGCGGGGCAACACAATGAGCAGTTCTTC
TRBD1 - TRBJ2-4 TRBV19 CASSMKSRDRLAKNIQYF TGTGCCAGTAGTATGAAGTCTAGGGACAGGCTAGCCAAAAACATTCAGTACTTC
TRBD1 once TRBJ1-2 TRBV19 CASSMGGDSYGYTF TGTGCCAGTAGTATGGGCGGGGACAGCTATGGCTACACCTTC
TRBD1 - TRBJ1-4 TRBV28 CASTQGGTGVEKLFF TGTGCCAGCACTCAAGGTGGGACAGGGGTTGAAAAACTGTTTTTT
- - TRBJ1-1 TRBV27 CATSRGGVTEAFF TGTGCCACCTCAAGGGGGGGCGTCACTGAAGCTTTCTTT
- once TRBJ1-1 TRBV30 CAWLRGKTEAFF TGTGCCTGGTTAAGGGGGAAGACTGAAGCTTTCTTT
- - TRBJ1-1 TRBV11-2 CASSLTHRKNNTEAFF TGTGCCAGCAGCCTAACCCACAGGAAAAATAACACTGAAGCTTTCTTT
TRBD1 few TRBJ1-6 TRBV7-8 CASSLRDRVVSPLHF TGTGCCAGCAGCTTAAGAGACAGGGTGGTCTCACCCCTCCACTTT
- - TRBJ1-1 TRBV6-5 CASRWRTEAFF TGTGCCAGCAGATGGAGGACTGAAGCTTTCTTT
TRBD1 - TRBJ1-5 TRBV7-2 CASSLRRGGTGGPQHF TGTGCCAGCAGCTTACGGCGGGGGGGGACAGGGGGCCCCCAGCATTTT
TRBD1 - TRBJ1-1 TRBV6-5 CASSRQGNGAEAFF TGTGCCAGCAGCCGACAGGGGAATGGCGCTGAAGCTTTCTTT
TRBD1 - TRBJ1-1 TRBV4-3 CASSLQGATEAFF TGCGCCAGCAGCCTACAGGGGGCTACTGAAGCTTTCTTT
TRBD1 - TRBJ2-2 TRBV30 CACLSGAGGTGELFF TGTGCCTGCCTGTCAGGGGCAGGGGGTACCGGGGAGCTGTTTTTT
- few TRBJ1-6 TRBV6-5 CASSAEVRSPLHF TGTGCCAGCTCTGCCGAGGTACGGTCACCCCTCCACTTT
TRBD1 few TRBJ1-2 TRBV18 CASSPGTGGNANGYTF TGTGCCAGCTCACCGGGGACAGGGGGCAATGCTAATGGCTACACCTTC
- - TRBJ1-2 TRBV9 CASSVDRQSYGYTF TGTGCCAGCAGCGTAGACAGACAGTCCTATGGCTACACCTTC
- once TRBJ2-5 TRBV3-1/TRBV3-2 CASSRGRQETQYF TGTGCCAGCAGCCGGGGCAGACAAGAGACCCAGTACTTC
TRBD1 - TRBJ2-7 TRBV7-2 CASSWGQGSYEQYF TGTGCCAGCAGCTGGGGACAGGGTTCCTACGAGCAGTACTTC
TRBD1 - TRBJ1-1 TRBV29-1 CSVSGTGAVGAFF TGCAGCGTTAGTGGGACAGGGGCCGTCGGAGCTTTCTTT
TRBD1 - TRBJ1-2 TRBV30 CAWGGTVPYGYTF TGTGCCTGGGGAGGGACAGTCCCCTATGGCTACACCTTC
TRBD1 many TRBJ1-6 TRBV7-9 CASSLASRGRSPLHF TGTGCCAGCAGCTTAGCGTCGAGGGGGCGATCACCCCTCCACTTT
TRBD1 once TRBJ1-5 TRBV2 CASTGGQANQPQHF TGTGCCAGCACTGGAGGACAGGCTAATCAGCCCCAGCATTTT
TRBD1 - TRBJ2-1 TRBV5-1 CASSITGTGGNEQFF TGCGCCAGCAGCATAACCGGGACAGGGGGCAATGAGCAGTTCTTC
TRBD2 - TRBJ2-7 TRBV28 CASISGGAYEQYF TGTGCCAGCATTAGCGGGGGGGCCTACGAGCAGTACTTC
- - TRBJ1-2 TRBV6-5 CASSRGRTHYGYTF TGTGCCAGCAGTAGGGGTCGTACACACTATGGCTACACCTTC
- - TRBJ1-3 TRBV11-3 CASSLSGGAGNTIYF TGTGCCAGCAGCTTATCGGGAGGTGCTGGAAACACCATATATTTT
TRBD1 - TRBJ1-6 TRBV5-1 CASSLGQANSPLHF TGCGCCAGCAGCTTAGGACAGGCTAATTCACCCCTCCACTTT
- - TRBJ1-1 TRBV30 CAWSVSPGVAFF TGTGCCTGGAGTGTAAGCCCCGGAGTGGCTTTCTTT
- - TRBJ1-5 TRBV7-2 CASSPTGYQPQHF TGTGCCAGCAGTCCTACAGGGTATCAGCCCCAGCATTTT
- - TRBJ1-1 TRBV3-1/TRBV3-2 CASSSDRARITEAFF TGTGCCAGCAGCTCGGACAGAGCGAGGATCACTGAAGCTTTCTTT
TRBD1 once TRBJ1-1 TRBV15 CATSGDSLNTEAFF TGTGCCACCAGCGGGGACAGCTTGAACACTGAAGCTTTCTTT
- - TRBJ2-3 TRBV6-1 CASSERGGPSGDTQYF TGTGCCAGCAGTGAGAGGGGGGGACCCTCAGGAGATACGCAGTATTTT
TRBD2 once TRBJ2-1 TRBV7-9 CASSLAGGGGQFF TGTGCCAGCAGCTTAGCAGGTGGCGGGGGTCAGTTCTTC
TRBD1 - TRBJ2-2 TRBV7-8 CASSRDRAPGVF TGTGCCAGCAGCCGGGACAGGGCGCCCGGGGTTTTT
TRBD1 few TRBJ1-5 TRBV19 CASSLTGVLGNQPQHF TGTGCCAGTAGCCTCACAGGGGTTTTGGGCAATCAGCCCCAGCATTTT
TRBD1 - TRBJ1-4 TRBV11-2 CASSLGQGSEKLFF TGTGCCAGCAGCTTGGGACAGGGTAGTGAAAAACTGTTTTTT
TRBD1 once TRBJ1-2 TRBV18 CASSPTGRGGYTF TGTGCCAGCTCACCGACAGGGAGAGGTGGCTACACCTTC
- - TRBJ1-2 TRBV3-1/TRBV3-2 CASSETRTVYYGYTF TGTGCCAGCAGCGAAACCCGGACAGTCTACTATGGCTACACCTTC
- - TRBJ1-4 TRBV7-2 CASSLSSTTNEKLFF TGTGCCAGCAGCTTATCGTCTACAACTAATGAAAAACTGTTTTTT